This TCR beta chain derives from a study of vaccination effects on CD4 cells after COVID-19. Looking at the study overall: Prior to sequencing, the ViraFEST assay stimulated PBMC with viral peptide pools, which expanded the antigen-specific CD4+ T cells.

Germline CDR1 and CDR2: MDHEN and SYDVKM. V gave up 3 bases and J gave up 6 bases, with 3 bases separating them. The CDR3 contains 11 residues. This table comes from immunoSEQ multiplex PCR, and its TCRdb copy is limited to in-frame clones, with some not included. Among more than 55,000 clones, about four fifths were seen once, and the ten largest hold 4.3%. This clone was observed a few times. The antigen remains unidentified. Culturing for around 10 days preceded CD4+ T cell isolation. Each person got two doses of an mRNA SARS-CoV-2 vaccine, BNT162b2 or mRNA-1273. Points from the study as a whole: Only a single clone (1 of 255 vaccine-induced clones in healthy vaccinees) cross-reacted with common cold coronaviruses.

The chain recombines TRBV28 with TRBJ1-5, with no clear D. This sample comprised CD4+ T cells from PBMCs cultured without peptide, obtained after COVID-19 vaccination. This sequence was found in a human donor who received a COVID-19 vaccine. DNA of the CDR3: TGTGCCAGCAGTTTCGGTCAGCCCCAGCATTTT. Protein: CASSFGQPQHF.